What follows describes a single T cell receptor (beta chain). The data were obtained in a study of technical replicates of blood from a handful of donors. Only in-frame clones appear in the TCRdb table, and some are missing; sequencing was by immunoSEQ multiplex PCR. Of fewer than 90,000 clones listed, around 97% are singletons. The receptor was derived from a human donor in good health. Source material: T cells isolated from PBMCs.

The CDR3 region is CASSPETLNTGELFF. The CDR3, as DNA: TGCGCCAGCAGCCCGGAGACTTTGAACACCGGGGAGCTGTTTTTT. The chain recombines TRBV5-1 with TRBJ2-2; D ambiguous. From germline, CDR1 is SGHRS and CDR2 YFSETQ. Trimming cost V 4 bases and J 1 base, with 11 bases left between them. The CDR3 covers 15 residues. Filled out from reference TRBV5-1 and TRBJ2-2, the complete variable domain reads KAGVTQTPRYLIKTRGQQVTLSCSPISGHRSVSWYQQTPGQGLQFLFEYFSETQRNKGNFPGRFSGRQFSNSRSEMNVSTLELGDSALYLCASSPETLNTGELFFGEGSRLTVL.